Listed below are T cell receptor beta chains from one sample, sequenced in a study of OX40 agonist ivuxolimab in advanced cancers. The repertoire was sequenced with immunoSEQ multiplex PCR; TCRdb's copy has only in-frame clones and lacks some. The table lists around 60,000 clones, about four fifths of them singletons. The source was CD4+ or CD8+ T cells sorted from blood, collected in a trial of the OX40 agonist ivuxolimab. These receptors all stem from an adult with an advanced solid tumor such as melanoma, head and neck, liver or kidney cancer. CDR3s include the opening cysteine and the closing phenylalanine or tryptophan.

TRBJ2-2 | TRBV7-6 | CASREGTGELFF
TRBJ1-2 | TRBV7-2 | CASSPSGYGYTF
TRBJ2-7 | TRBV7-2 | CASSLVAGGVYEQYF
TRBJ1-1 | TRBV4-1 | CASSQEFTGTEAFF
TRBJ1-2 | TRBV4-2 | CASSQVGEQGWYGYTF
TRBJ2-1 | TRBV27 | CASSPLTSGSHREQFF
TRBJ2-1 | TRBV11-3 | CASSLGTAGGGNEQFF
TRBJ1-1 | TRBV4-1 | CASSQALYMNTEAFF
TRBJ2-5 | TRBV28 | CASNGLAGTKQETQYF
TRBJ2-7 | TRBV7-2 | CASSGQDRESNEQYF
TRBJ2-1 | TRBV2 | CASSVTGGDEQFF
TRBJ2-1 | TRBV2 | CASNLVAFANEQFF
TRBJ1-5 | TRBV19 | CASSIRGTDNQPQHF
TRBJ2-7 | TRBV6-6 | CASRGAGVSSYEQYF
TRBJ2-5 | TRBV1 | CTSSQGPGVTETQYF
TRBJ2-7 | TRBV14 | CASSQPRGLAGEYEQYF
TRBJ1-1 | TRBV4-2 | CASSHQNTEAFF
TRBJ1-1 | TRBV4-3 | CASSQDPATGVAEAFF
TRBJ1-6 | TRBV7-2 | CATGTGLGGNSPLHF
TRBJ2-2 | TRBV7-3 | CASSLSGVGTGELFF
TRBJ2-6 | TRBV4-3 | CASSQEVRAGGFSGANVLTF
TRBJ2-7 | TRBV10-3 | CAIRSQDGGAYEQYF
TRBJ1-1 | TRBV29-1 | CSVGDSLNTEAFF
TRBJ1-1 | TRBV7-2 | CASSNGPASHTEAFF
TRBJ2-5 | TRBV29-1 | CSGQDNQETQYF
TRBJ1-2 | TRBV7-9 | CASSLGGQGDGYTF
TRBJ1-4 | TRBV7-3 | CASSPGTRGEKLFF
TRBJ2-1 | TRBV21-1 | CASSVDRAQFF
TRBJ2-3 | TRBV11-2 | CASTRMGSTDTQYF
TRBJ2-5 | TRBV27 | CASSSRQAGALAQYF
TRBJ2-3 | TRBV5-5 | CASSLLRGISTDTQYF
TRBJ2-2 | TRBV19 | CASSIVRGRRNTGELFF
TRBJ2-2 | TRBV6-5 | CASSQTGELFF
TRBJ2-3 | TRBV5-6 | CASSFYRGRTDTQYF
TRBJ1-4 | TRBV6-5 | CASSRGQGHEKLFF
TRBJ2-1 | TRBV6-6 | CASSYAASGYEQFF
TRBJ1-2 | TRBV28 | CASSFVTVGLGSGYGYTF
TRBJ1-1 | TRBV18 | CASSPPKGMNTEAFF
TRBJ1-1 | TRBV7-2 | CASSSTFRQGGTEAFF
TRBJ2-7 | TRBV27 | CASSRGPSYEQYF
- | TRBV28 | CASSLVIADYSYEQYF
TRBJ2-1 | TRBV2 | CASTRGQRDNEQFF
TRBJ2-7 | TRBV28 | CASSLLASGHPYEQYF
TRBJ2-7 | TRBV4-3 | CASSQDGTDYEQYF
TRBJ2-1 | TRBV7-3 | CASSPTNEGKLYNEQFF
TRBJ2-7 | TRBV7-9 | CASSQDVAGSSYEQYF
TRBJ2-1 | TRBV21-1 | CASSIRSGSRSEQFF
TRBJ2-3 | TRBV30 | CAWSVRAGGADTQYF
TRBJ2-7 | TRBV27 | CASSSGTGGGYEQYF
TRBJ1-5 | TRBV28 | CASVQGGSNQPQHF
TRBJ2-1 | TRBV11-3 | CASGAGGGYNEQFF
TRBJ1-3 | TRBV5-6 | CASSFGTAGNTIYF
TRBJ2-5 | TRBV11-3 | CASSRRDGGSETQYF
TRBJ1-5 | TRBV4-3 | CASSQGTHQPQHF
TRBJ1-4 | TRBV28 | CASSDRGQGATNEKLFF